Presented here are 23 T cell receptor beta chains from one specimen sequenced in a study of T cell repertoires in cytomegalovirus infection. For these receptors, no antigen is known. Via MiXCR, TCRdb re-called the reads, giving one row per CDR3 protein. In the table there are roughly 860,000 distinct CDR3 sequences, approximately 29% of which are singletons. The sequences come from cultured CD8+ T cells from PBMCs, collected from culture after CMV antigen stimulation. All receptors come from a human donor in good health (CMV status not recorded). Some clones in this sample may be carry-over from other donors' samples.

The gene calls are TRBV11-1 and TRBJ1-4; a possible D gene is TRBD1 (6 bases). Trimming cost V 3 bases and J 5 bases, with 13 bases left between them. The CDR3 length is 15 residues. CDR1 is SGHAT and CDR2 is FQDESV in the germline V gene (reference sequence). CDR3 bases: TGTGCCAGCAGCTTGAGAGGACAGACCAATGAAAAACTGTTTTTT. Translation gives CASSLRGQTNEKLFF.

This clonotype was counted at least ten times. The chain employs TRBV7-2 and TRBJ1-6, with 8 positions matching TRBD1. V lost 0 bases and J lost 7; bases outside the gene matches: 5. The CDR3 covers 16 residues. CDR1 and CDR2 from the germline V gene are SGHTA and FQGNSA. The CDR3 DNA follows: TGTGCCAGCAGCTTAGCATGGACAGGGCGGAATTCACCCCTCCACTTT. Encoded protein: CASSLAWTGRNSPLHF.

This clonotype appeared many times. The V gene is TRBV7-6, the J gene TRBJ2-5, with 10 bases that match TRBD2. The CDR3 is made up of 16 amino acids. V shed 5 bases and J 1 base; nucleotides not matched to a gene: 7. Germline CDR1 and CDR2: SGHVS and FNYEAQ. CDR3 loop: CASSALAGFFQETQYF. The DNA of the CDR3 is TGTGCCAGCAGCGCACTAGCGGGGTTCTTCCAAGAGACCCAGTACTTC.

J is TRBJ2-1 and V is TRBV5-1; possible D gene TRBD1, 6 bases. There are 16 residues in the CDR3. V was clipped by 3 bases and J by 8 bases, with 21 bases between them. The germline CDR1 and CDR2 sequences are SGHRS and YFSETQ. The CDR3 protein is CASSYGLVGAGDEQFF. CDR3 DNA sequence: TGCGCCAGCAGCTACGGACTGGTGGGGGCAGGGGATGAGCAGTTCTTC.

The chain joins TRBV2 to TRBJ1-5; D is possibly TRBD1 (6 bases). The CDR3 is 16 residues long. With 5 bases removed from V and 0 bases from J, the gap between germline ends came to 14 bases. CDR1 is SNHLY and CDR2 is FYNNEI in the germline V gene. CDR3 in DNA: TGTGCCAGCAGTAGGACAGCTAAGTCTAGCAATCAGCCCCAGCATTTT. Its protein product is CASSRTAKSSNQPQHF.

The chain recombines TRBV12-3 or TRBV12-4 with TRBJ2-1, with 13 bases fitting TRBD2. This CDR3 spans 18 amino acids. The trim removed 7 bases at V and 0 bases at J, leaving 9 bases unmatched. Here the CDR3 reads CASTPGLAGSSSYNEQFF. The CDR3 DNA is TGTGCCAGCACCCCGGGACTAGCGGGGAGCAGCTCCTACAATGAGCAGTTCTTC.

This clonotype was seen more than once but under ten times. The CDR3 loop reads CASSSTVTWDGELFF. Written as DNA, the CDR3 is TGTGCCAGCAGTTCCACGGTGACTTGGGACGGGGAGCTGTTTTTT. This chain joins TRBV7-9 and TRBJ2-2, with D unresolved. With 6 bases removed from V and 7 bases from J, the gap between germline ends came to 18 bases. CDR1 is SEHNR and CDR2 is FQNEAQ in the germline V gene (reference sequence). This CDR3 region has 15 residues.

This clonotype came up many times. The chain is built from TRBV7-8 and TRBJ2-3, with D perhaps being TRBD1 or TRBD2 (5 bases each). The CDR3 has 15 amino acids. Per the germline V gene, CDR1 is SGHVS and CDR2 is FQNEAQ. V was clipped by 2 bases and J by 2 bases, with 11 bases between them. Here the CDR3 DNA reads TGTGCCAGCAGCTTATATGGGGGAAACACAGATACGCAGTATTTT. Its translation: CASSLYGGNTDTQYF.

This chain uses TRBV20-1 with TRBJ1-2; a possible D gene is TRBD1 (6 bases). This CDR3 is 15 amino acids long. Germline values: CDR1 DFQATT, CDR2 SNEGSKA (reference sequence). Trimming removed 3 bases from V and 0 bases from J, with 14 bases in between. The CDR3, as DNA: TGCAGTGCTAGTGAGGACAGACCCGCTAACTATGGCTACACCTTC. It yields the protein CSASEDRPANYGYTF.

This clonotype showed up just a few times. This chain uses TRBV7-6 with TRBJ2-6; D not resolved. V lost 5 bases and J 0 bases, leaving 17 bases between the germline ends. This CDR3 region has 18 residues. The germline CDR1 and CDR2 sequences are SGHVS and FNYEAQ. The CDR3 sequence: CASSPRPFLPSGANVLTF. The CDR3 DNA reads as TGTGCCAGCAGCCCGAGGCCATTTCTCCCCTCTGGGGCCAACGTCCTGACTTTC.

This clonotype occurred a few times. V gene TRBV6-6 combines with J gene TRBJ1-2; the match to TRBD1 covers 9 bases. V was pared by 3 bases and J by 6 bases, with 2 bases of the junction left unmatched. The CDR3 has 13 amino acids. Germline CDR1 reads MNHNY; CDR2 reads SVGAGI (reference sequence). The CDR3: CASSYRDRDGYTF. The CDR3 nucleotides are TGTGCCAGCAGTTATCGGGACAGGGATGGCTACACCTTC.

The chain recombines TRBV7-9 with TRBJ1-2, with D possibly being TRBD1 (6 bases). V was trimmed by 3 bases and J by 3 bases, leaving 11 bases between them. From germline, CDR1 is SEHNR and CDR2 FQNEAQ (reference sequence). CDR3 length: 14 residues. As DNA, the CDR3 is TGTGCCAGCAGCTTGACAGGCCCTTACTATGGCTACACCTTC. Translating it yields CASSLTGPYYGYTF.

CDR3 DNA sequence: TGTGCCAGCAGTTACCTCGAGAGGGGCGAGCAGTACGTC. It encodes CASSYLERGEQYV. The chain is built from TRBV6-2 or TRBV6-3 and TRBJ2-7; D is tentatively TRBD1 or TRBD2 (5 bases each). This CDR3 is 13 amino acids long. Germline values: CDR1 MNHEY, CDR2 SVGEGT. The V end lost 2 bases, the J end lost 6 bases, and 11 bases lay between the germline ends.

The chain recombines TRBV12-3 or TRBV12-4 with TRBJ1-3; D not certain. This CDR3 is built from 15 residues. V was shortened by 3 bases and J by 0 bases, with 9 bases between the two germline ends. The CDR3 loop reads CASSLWPASGNTIYF. DNA for the CDR3: TGTGCCAGCAGTTTGTGGCCGGCCTCTGGAAACACCATATATTTT.

There are a few counts of this clonotype. This chain connects TRBV2 to TRBJ2-1; weak D call: TRBD2 (6 bases). The V end was cut by 4 bases, the J end by 7 bases, with 11 bases between. The CDR3 is 13 amino acids. Germline CDR1 is SNHLY and CDR2 is FYNNEI. The DNA for the CDR3 is TGTGCCAGCAGTGTGTTCGGGGGAAATGAGCAGTTCTTC. Amino acids: CASSVFGGNEQFF.

The chain combines TRBV6-5 with TRBJ2-7; 7 bases agree with TRBD1. The CDR3 runs to 13 residues. CDR1 is MNHEY, CDR2 SVGAGI, per germline. V dropped 2 bases and J dropped 6; count of bases not matched to a gene: 4. In DNA form, the CDR3 reads TGTGCCAGCAGTTACCGACAGGGCGCCGAGCAGTACTTC. Protein sequence: CASSYRQGAEQYF.

This clonotype was observed many times. The V and J genes are TRBV6-6 and TRBJ2-3, with TRBD1 identical over 7 bases. Germline V CDR1 and CDR2: MNHNY, SVGAGI (reference sequence). CDR3 length equals 14 residues. Trimming removed 2 bases from V and 5 bases from J; junction bases left unmatched: 4. The CDR3 coding sequence is TGTGCCAGCAGTTACCTCCAGGGGGAAGATACGCAGTATTTT. It translates to CASSYLQGEDTQYF.

The chain uses TRBV29-1 and TRBJ1-1; D is uncertain. The V gene's germline CDR1 is SQVTM and CDR2 ANQGSEA. V lost 4 bases and J 0 bases, leaving 3 bases between the germline ends. The CDR3 has 11 residues. The CDR3 DNA sequence: TGCAGCGTTGGTTTGAACACTGAAGCTTTCTTT. Protein: CSVGLNTEAFF.

The chain joins TRBV12-3 or TRBV12-4 to TRBJ1-5, with a tentative D call TRBD1 (5 bases). This CDR3 comprises 15 residues. V was clipped by 6 bases and J by 0 bases, with 12 bases between them. The CDR3 DNA is TGTGCCAGCAGGGACGGGACTTATAGCAATCAGCCCCAGCATTTT. It yields the protein CASRDGTYSNQPQHF.

The V gene is TRBV12-3 or TRBV12-4, the J gene TRBJ1-5; 7 bases are shared with TRBD1. The CDR3 has 14 residues. V shed 6 bases and J 3 bases; nucleotides not matched to a gene: 5. The CDR3 DNA reads as TGTGCCAGCAGCACGGGACAGTACAATCAGCCCCAGCATTTT. Amino acids: CASSTGQYNQPQHF.

This clonotype has a handful of counts. This chain links TRBV7-8 with TRBJ1-5, with D possibly being TRBD1 (6 bases). Germline V gene lookup returns CDR1 SGHVS and CDR2 FQNEAQ. This CDR3 has 17 amino acids. The V and J ends lost 0 bases and 5 bases respectively, with 17 bases between them. The CDR3 reads CASSLARGYLGDQPQHF. Here the CDR3 DNA reads TGTGCCAGCAGCTTAGCGAGGGGGTACCTTGGGGATCAGCCCCAGCATTTT.

This clonotype was counted once. This chain connects TRBV5-1 to TRBJ2-1; the match to TRBD2 covers 13 bases. The CDR3 is made up of 15 amino acids. The germline CDR1 and CDR2 sequences are SGHRS and YFSETQ. With 0 bases clipped from V and 10 bases from J, the junction kept 4 bases outside the gene matches. Here the CDR3 reads CASSLEGTSGEEQFF. In nucleotides, the CDR3 is TGCGCCAGCAGCTTGGAGGGGACTAGCGGGGAGGAGCAGTTCTTC.

This clonotype has only a few counts. The chain has TRBV7-9 and TRBJ2-5; TRBD2 might be the D (7 bases). V was cut by 5 bases and J by 5 bases, with 24 bases left in between. The CDR3 is made up of 17 amino acids. Per the germline V gene, CDR1 is SEHNR and CDR2 is FQNEAQ (reference sequence). The CDR3 DNA sequence: TGTGCCAGCAGCCTACCTCTTGACGGGGGGCACCGGGAGACCCAGTACTTC. Amino acid sequence: CASSLPLDGGHRETQYF.